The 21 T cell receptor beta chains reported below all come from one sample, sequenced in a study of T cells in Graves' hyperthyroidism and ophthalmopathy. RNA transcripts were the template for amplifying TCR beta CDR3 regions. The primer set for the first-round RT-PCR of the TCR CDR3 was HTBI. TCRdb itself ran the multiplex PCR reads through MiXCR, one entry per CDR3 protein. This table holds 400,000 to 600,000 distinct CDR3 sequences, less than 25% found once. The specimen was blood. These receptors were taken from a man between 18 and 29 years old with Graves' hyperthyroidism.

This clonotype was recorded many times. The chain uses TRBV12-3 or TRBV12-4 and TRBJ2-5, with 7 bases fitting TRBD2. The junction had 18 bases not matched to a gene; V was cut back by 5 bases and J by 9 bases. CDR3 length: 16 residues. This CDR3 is CASSRPPGGVSVAQYF. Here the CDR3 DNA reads TGTGCCAGCAGTCGCCCCCCTGGGGGGGTCTCGGTGGCCCAGTACTTC.

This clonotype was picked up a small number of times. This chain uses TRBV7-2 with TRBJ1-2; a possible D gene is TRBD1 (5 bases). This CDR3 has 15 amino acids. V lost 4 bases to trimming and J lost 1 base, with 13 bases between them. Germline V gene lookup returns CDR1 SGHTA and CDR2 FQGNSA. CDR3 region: CASSSFREDNYGYTF. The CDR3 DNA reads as TGTGCCAGCAGCTCCTTCAGGGAGGATAACTATGGCTACACCTTC.

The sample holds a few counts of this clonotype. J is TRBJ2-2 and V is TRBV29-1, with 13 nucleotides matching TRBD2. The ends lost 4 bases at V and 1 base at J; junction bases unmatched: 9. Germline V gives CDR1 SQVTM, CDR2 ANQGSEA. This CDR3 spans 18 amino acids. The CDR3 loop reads CSVVGRGTSGMNTGELFF. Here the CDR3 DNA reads TGCAGCGTTGTGGGGAGGGGGACTAGCGGGATGAACACCGGGGAGCTGTTTTTT.

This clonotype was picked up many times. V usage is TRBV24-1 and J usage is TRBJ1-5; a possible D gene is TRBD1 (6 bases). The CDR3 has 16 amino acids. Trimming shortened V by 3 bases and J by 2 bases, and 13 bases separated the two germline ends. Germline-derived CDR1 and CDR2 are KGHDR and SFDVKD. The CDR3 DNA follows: TGTGCCACCAGTGATCACCAGGGGATGGGCAATCAGCCCCAGCATTTT. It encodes CATSDHQGMGNQPQHF.

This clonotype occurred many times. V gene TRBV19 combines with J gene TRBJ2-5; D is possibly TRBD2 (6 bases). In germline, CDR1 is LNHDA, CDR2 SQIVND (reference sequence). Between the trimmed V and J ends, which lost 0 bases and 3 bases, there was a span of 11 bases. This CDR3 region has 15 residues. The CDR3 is CASSIDLGREETQYF. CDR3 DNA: TGTGCCAGTAGTATAGACCTCGGGAGAGAAGAGACCCAGTACTTC.

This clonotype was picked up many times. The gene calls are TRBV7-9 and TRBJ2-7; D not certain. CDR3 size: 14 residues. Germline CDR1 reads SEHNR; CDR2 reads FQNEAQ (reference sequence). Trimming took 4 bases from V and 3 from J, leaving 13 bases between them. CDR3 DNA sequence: TGTGCCAGCAGCTCCCCAGCCTCCAGCTACGAGCAGTACTTC. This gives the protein CASSSPASSYEQYF.

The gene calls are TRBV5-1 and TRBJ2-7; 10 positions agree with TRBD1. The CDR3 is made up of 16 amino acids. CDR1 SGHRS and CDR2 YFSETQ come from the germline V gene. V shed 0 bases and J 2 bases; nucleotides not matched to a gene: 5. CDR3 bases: TGCGCCAGCAGCTTGGCCACAGGACAGGGGGCCTACGAGCAGTACTTC. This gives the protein CASSLATGQGAYEQYF.

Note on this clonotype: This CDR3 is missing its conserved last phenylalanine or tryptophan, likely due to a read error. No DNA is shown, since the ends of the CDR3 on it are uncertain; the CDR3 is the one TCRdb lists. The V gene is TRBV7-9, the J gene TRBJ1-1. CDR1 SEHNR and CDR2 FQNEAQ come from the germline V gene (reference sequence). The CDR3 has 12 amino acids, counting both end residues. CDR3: CASSRGNTEACY.

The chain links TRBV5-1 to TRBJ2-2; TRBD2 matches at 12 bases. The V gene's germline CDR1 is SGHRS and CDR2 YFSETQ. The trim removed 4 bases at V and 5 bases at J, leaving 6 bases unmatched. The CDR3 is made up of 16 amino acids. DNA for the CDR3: TGCGCCAGCAGCCCTAGCGGGGGGGCTCGGACCGGGGAGCTGTTTTTT. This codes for CASSPSGGARTGELFF.

CDR3 bases: TGTGCCAGTACCCCCCGGGACACAGACACCGGGGAGCTGTTTTTT. Translating gives CASTPRDTDTGELFF. The rearrangement joins TRBV6-1 to TRBJ2-2; D may be TRBD1 (6 bases). CDR3 size: 15 residues. CDR1 is MNHNS and CDR2 is SASEGT in the germline V gene. V was pared by 9 bases and J by 3 bases, with 17 bases between.

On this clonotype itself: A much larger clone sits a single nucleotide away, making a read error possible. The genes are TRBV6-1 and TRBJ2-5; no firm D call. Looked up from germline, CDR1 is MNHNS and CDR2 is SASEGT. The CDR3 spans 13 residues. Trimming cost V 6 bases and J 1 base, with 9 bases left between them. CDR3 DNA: TGTGCCAGCAGAGGAAAGATCCAAGAGACCCAGTACTTC. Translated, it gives CASRGKIQETQYF.

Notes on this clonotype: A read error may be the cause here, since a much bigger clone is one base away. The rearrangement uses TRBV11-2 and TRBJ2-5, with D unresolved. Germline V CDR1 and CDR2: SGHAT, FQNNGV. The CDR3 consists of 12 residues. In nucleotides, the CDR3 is TGTGCCAGCAGCTTAGTGGTAGAGACCAAGTACTTC. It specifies CASSLVVETKYF.

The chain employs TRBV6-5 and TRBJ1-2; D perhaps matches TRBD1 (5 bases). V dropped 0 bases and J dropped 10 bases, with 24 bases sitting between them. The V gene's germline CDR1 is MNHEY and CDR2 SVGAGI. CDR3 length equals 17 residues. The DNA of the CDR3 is TGTGCCAGCAGTTACTCGCTAGGATCCGGGACGGCAGATGACTACACCTTC. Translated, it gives CASSYSLGSGTADDYTF.

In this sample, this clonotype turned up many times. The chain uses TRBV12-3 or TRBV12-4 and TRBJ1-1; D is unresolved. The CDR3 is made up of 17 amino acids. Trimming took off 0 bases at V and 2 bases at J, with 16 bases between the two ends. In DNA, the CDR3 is TGTGCCAGCAGTTTAGCCAACTCGCGGCACGATAACACTGAAGCTTTCTTT. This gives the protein CASSLANSRHDNTEAFF.

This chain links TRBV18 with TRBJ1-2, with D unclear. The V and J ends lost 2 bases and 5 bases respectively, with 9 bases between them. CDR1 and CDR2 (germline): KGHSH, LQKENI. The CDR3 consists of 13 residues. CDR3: CASSPSASYGYTF. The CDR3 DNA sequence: TGTGCCAGCTCACCATCTGCGAGTTATGGCTACACCTTC.

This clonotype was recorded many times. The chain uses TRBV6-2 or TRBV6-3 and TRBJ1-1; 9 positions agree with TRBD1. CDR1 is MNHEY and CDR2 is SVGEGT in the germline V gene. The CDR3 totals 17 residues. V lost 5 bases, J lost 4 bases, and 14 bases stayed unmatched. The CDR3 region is CASSVRTGEDRSTEAFF. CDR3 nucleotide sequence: TGTGCCAGCAGTGTCCGGACAGGGGAGGATCGCAGCACTGAAGCTTTCTTT.

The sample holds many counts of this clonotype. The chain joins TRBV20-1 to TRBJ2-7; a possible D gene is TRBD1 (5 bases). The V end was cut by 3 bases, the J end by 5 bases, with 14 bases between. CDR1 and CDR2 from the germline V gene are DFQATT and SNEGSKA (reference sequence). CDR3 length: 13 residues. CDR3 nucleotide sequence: TGCAGTGCTAGGCAGCAGGGTTTCCACGAGCAGTACTTC. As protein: CSARQQGFHEQYF.

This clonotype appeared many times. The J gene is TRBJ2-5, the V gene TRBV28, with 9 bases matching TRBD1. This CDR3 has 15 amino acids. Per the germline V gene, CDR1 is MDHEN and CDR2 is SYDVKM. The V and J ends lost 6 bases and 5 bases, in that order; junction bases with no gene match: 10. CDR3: CASSGPGQGTETQYF. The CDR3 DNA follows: TGTGCCAGCAGCGGACCGGGACAGGGTACCGAGACCCAGTACTTC.

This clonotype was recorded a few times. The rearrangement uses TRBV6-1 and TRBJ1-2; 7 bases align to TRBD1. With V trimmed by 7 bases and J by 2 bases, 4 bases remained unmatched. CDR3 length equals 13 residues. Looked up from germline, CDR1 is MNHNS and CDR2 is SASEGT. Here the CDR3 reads CASNQGQNYGYTF. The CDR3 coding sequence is TGTGCCAGCAACCAGGGACAGAACTATGGCTACACCTTC.

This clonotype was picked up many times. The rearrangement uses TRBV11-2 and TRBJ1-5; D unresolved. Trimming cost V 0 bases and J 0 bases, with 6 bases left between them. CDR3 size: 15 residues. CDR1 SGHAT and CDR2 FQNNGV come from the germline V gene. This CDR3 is CASSLEIGSNQPQHF. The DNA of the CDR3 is TGTGCCAGCAGCTTAGAGATCGGTAGCAATCAGCCCCAGCATTTT. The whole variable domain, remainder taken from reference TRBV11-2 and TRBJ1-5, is EAGVAQSPRYKIIEKRQSVAFWCNPISGHATLYWYQQILGQGPKLLIQFQNNGVVDDSQLPKDRFSAERLKGVDSTLKIQPAKLEDSAVYLCASSLEIGSNQPQHFGDGTRLSIL.

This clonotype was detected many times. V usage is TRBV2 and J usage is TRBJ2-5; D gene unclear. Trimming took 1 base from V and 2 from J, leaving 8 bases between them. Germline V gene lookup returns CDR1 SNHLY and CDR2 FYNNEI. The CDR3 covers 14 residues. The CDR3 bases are TGTGCCAGCAGTGAAGGCAAGGCTCAAGAGACCCAGTACTTC. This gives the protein CASSEGKAQETQYF. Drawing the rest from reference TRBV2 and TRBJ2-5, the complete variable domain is EPEVTQTPSHQVTQMGQEVILRCVPISNHLYFYWYRQILGQKVEFLVSFYNNEISEKSEIFDDQFSVERPDGSNFTLKIRSTKLEDSAMYFCASSEGKAQETQYFGPGTRLLVL.